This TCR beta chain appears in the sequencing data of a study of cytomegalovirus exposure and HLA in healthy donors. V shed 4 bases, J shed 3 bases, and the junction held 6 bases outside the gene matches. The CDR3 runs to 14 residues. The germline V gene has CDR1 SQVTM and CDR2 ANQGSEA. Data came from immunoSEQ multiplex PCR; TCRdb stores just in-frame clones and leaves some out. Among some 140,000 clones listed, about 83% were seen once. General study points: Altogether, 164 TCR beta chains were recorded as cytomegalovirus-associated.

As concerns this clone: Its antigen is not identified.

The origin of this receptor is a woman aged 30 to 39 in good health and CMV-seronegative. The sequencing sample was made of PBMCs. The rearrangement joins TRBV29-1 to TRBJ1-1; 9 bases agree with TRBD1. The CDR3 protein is CSVVDRGFYTEAFF. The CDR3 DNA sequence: TGCAGCGTTGTGGACAGGGGCTTTTACACTGAAGCTTTCTTT. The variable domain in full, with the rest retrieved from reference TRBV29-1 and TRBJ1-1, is SAVISQKPSRDICQRGTSLTIQCQVDSQVTMMFWYRQQPGQSLTLIATANQGSEATYESGFVIDKFPISRPNLTFSTLTVSNMSPEDSSIYLCSVVDRGFYTEAFFGQGTRLTVV.